These 24 T cell receptor beta chains originate from one sample sequenced in a study of cytomegalovirus exposure and HLA in healthy donors. The protocol was immunoSEQ multiplex PCR, while the TCRdb copy is restricted to in-frame clones and leaves out a portion. Altogether 55,000 to 65,000 clones are present, more than 80% being singletons, with the ten largest covering 1.1%. The sequenced sample consisted of PBMCs. The receptors were sampled from a man younger than 35 in good health and CMV-seronegative.

There are a few counts of this clone. The rearrangement uses TRBV6-5 and TRBJ2-7, with 10 bases aligning to TRBD2. Unmatched junction bases numbered 3, after V lost 3 bases and J lost 4 bases. The CDR3 is 14 amino acids. Per the germline V gene, CDR1 is MNHEY and CDR2 is SVGAGI. The CDR3 DNA is TGTGCCAGCAGTTATAGTAGCGGGAGGTACGAGCAGTACTTC. The encoded protein is CASSYSSGRYEQYF.

This sequence joins TRBV27 and TRBJ1-4; D unresolved. Germline V lookup: CDR1 MNHEY, CDR2 SMNVEV (reference sequence). The V end was cut by 4 bases, the J end by 6 bases, with 12 bases between. This CDR3 has 14 residues. The CDR3 loop is CASSSLSNHEKLFF. The CDR3 nucleotides are TGTGCCAGCAGTTCGCTGAGTAACCATGAAAAACTGTTTTTT.

The chain carries TRBV19 and TRBJ2-1, with 7 bases matching TRBD2. V trimming: 3 bases; J trimming: 5 bases; junction bases outside the gene matches: 1. Germline CDR1 LNHDA, CDR2 SQIVND (reference sequence). The CDR3 totals 13 residues. The CDR3 nucleotides are TGTGCCAGTAGTATGGGACTAAACAATGAGCAGTTCTTC. The encoded protein is CASSMGLNNEQFF.

The V gene is TRBV28, the J gene TRBJ1-2; TRBD1 matches 8 bases. The CDR3 covers 14 residues. Looked up from germline, CDR1 is MDHEN and CDR2 is SYDVKM. Trimming took 4 bases from V and 5 from J; bases not matched to a gene: 6. This chain's CDR3 is CASSSSGGVYGYTF. The CDR3 nucleotides are TGTGCCAGCAGTTCGTCAGGGGGCGTTTATGGCTACACCTTC.

The genes are TRBV29-1 and TRBJ2-1, with a tentative D call TRBD2 (6 bases). The ends were cut back, 7 bases at V and 5 bases at J, with 21 bases in the middle. The length of the CDR3 is 15 residues. Germline CDR1 is SQVTM and CDR2 is ANQGSEA. Written as DNA, the CDR3 is TGCAGCGGGGAGGCCTCCGGGACTGCGAACAATGAGCAGTTCTTC. Translation: CSGEASGTANNEQFF.

The V call is TRBV9, the J call TRBJ1-1; no definite D call. Trimming stripped 4 bases from V and 5 bases from J, with 15 bases between. The CDR3 loop spans 14 amino acids. In germline, CDR1 is SGDLS, CDR2 YYNGEE. CDR3 coding DNA: TGTGCCAGCAGCTCAAACGGGGTGTTTACTGAAGCTTTCTTT. It codes for CASSSNGVFTEAFF.

The V gene is TRBV19, the J gene TRBJ2-7; D is possibly TRBD2 (6 bases). Trimming took 5 bases from V and 3 from J, leaving 14 bases between them. This CDR3 is 14 amino acids long. Germline CDR1 is LNHDA and CDR2 is SQIVND (reference sequence). The CDR3 DNA sequence: TGTGCCAGTAGTCCGTGGACTAACAACTACGAGCAGTACTTC. It translates to CASSPWTNNYEQYF.

The chain couples TRBV2 to TRBJ1-4; no reliable D call. The CDR3 is 15 residues long. V gave up 3 bases and J gave up 4 bases, with 12 bases separating them. Germline V gene lookup returns CDR1 SNHLY and CDR2 FYNNEI. The CDR3, as DNA: TGTGCCAGCAGTGAGGGCCAGTATATTAATGAAAAACTGTTTTTT. This sequence encodes CASSEGQYINEKLFF.

The chain combines TRBV5-1 with TRBJ2-1; D unresolved. There are 14 residues in the CDR3. From germline, CDR1 is SGHRS and CDR2 YFSETQ. Trimming removed 1 base at V and 5 bases at J, with 10 bases between. DNA for the CDR3: TGCGCCAGCAGCTTGCTTCTAGTCAACAATGAGCAGTTCTTC. Translation: CASSLLLVNNEQFF.

This chain connects TRBV27 to TRBJ1-4; no reliable D call. Germline V gives CDR1 MNHEY, CDR2 SMNVEV (reference sequence). Trimming pared 6 bases from V and 0 bases from J, leaving 8 bases between. This CDR3 has 14 residues. The DNA of the CDR3 is TGTGCCAGCAGCCTCTTTGCAACTAATGAAAAACTGTTTTTT. It yields the protein CASSLFATNEKLFF.

This chain joins TRBV28 and TRBJ2-6; a weak D match, TRBD1 (6 bases). Trimming took off 6 bases at V and 0 bases at J, with 6 bases between the two ends. The CDR3 sequence is 14 residues long. The germline V gene has CDR1 MDHEN and CDR2 SYDVKM. The CDR3 sequence is CASRQGSGANVLTF. CDR3 bases: TGTGCCAGCAGACAGGGCTCTGGGGCCAACGTCCTGACTTTC.

This rearrangement joins TRBV27 to TRBJ2-7; weak D call: TRBD1 (5 bases). The CDR3 runs 15 residues. Per germline, CDR1 MNHEY and CDR2 SMNVEV (reference sequence). Trimming shortened V by 0 bases and J by 2 bases, and 11 bases separated the two germline ends. CDR3 coding DNA: TGTGCCAGCAGTTTATCGGTTTCAGGGCCCTACGAGCAGTACTTC. It specifies CASSLSVSGPYEQYF.

The chain couples TRBV5-1 to TRBJ2-5; TRBD2 aligns across 7 bases. CDR3 length: 15 residues. Germline lookup yields CDR1 SGHRS and CDR2 YFSETQ. V lost 0 bases, J lost 3 bases, and 5 bases stayed unmatched. This CDR3 is CASSLGSGTKETQYF. In DNA, the CDR3 is TGCGCCAGCAGCTTGGGATCCGGGACTAAAGAGACCCAGTACTTC.

The gene calls are TRBV29-1 and TRBJ2-1, with 9 bases fitting TRBD2. V lost 8 bases and J lost 7; bases outside the gene matches: 18. From germline, CDR1 is SQVTM and CDR2 ANQGSEA. The CDR3 length is 16 residues. This CDR3 is CSLAQGGGRAMNEQFF. Written as DNA, the CDR3 is TGCAGCCTCGCCCAGGGGGGCGGGAGGGCCATGAATGAGCAGTTCTTC.

The chain links TRBV6-5 to TRBJ1-4; D call uncertain. The CDR3 spans 14 residues. Trimming removed 6 bases at V and 4 bases at J, with 12 bases between. The germline V gene has CDR1 MNHEY and CDR2 SVGAGI. The chain's CDR3 is CASRPGSINEKLFF. DNA of the CDR3: TGTGCCAGCAGGCCCGGGTCCATTAATGAAAAACTGTTTTTT.

This clone was detected once. The J gene is TRBJ1-5, the V gene TRBV10-3; D is uncertain. Germline loops: CDR1 ENHRY, CDR2 SYGVKD. V lost 3 bases to trimming and J lost 5 bases, with 11 bases between them. The CDR3 is made up of 14 amino acids. The CDR3 DNA is TGTGCCATCAGTGAATCGGGGTTCGATCAGCCCCAGCATTTT. This translates into CAISESGFDQPQHF.

The V call is TRBV6-1, the J call TRBJ2-7; D is possibly TRBD2 (5 bases). This CDR3 is 13 amino acids long. Trimming cost V 8 bases and J 5 bases, with 16 bases left between them. The germline gives CDR1 MNHNS, CDR2 SASEGT. The CDR3 DNA reads TGTGCCAGCTCTCGGACGGGGTCCAACGAGCAGTACTTC. Residues: CASSRTGSNEQYF.

V is TRBV2 and J is TRBJ2-5; TRBD2 aligns across 14 bases. J gave up 4 bases and V 5 bases, and 6 bases lay outside the gene matches. Germline loops: CDR1 SNHLY, CDR2 FYNNEI. The CDR3 is 16 residues long. CDR3 sequence: CASSTGLAGGLETQYF. Here the CDR3 DNA reads TGTGCCAGCAGTACCGGACTAGCGGGAGGTCTAGAGACCCAGTACTTC.

V and J are TRBV5-4 and TRBJ2-1, with 11 bases lining up with TRBD2. J gave up 6 bases and V 0 bases, and 8 bases lay outside the gene matches. Germline-derived CDR1 and CDR2 are SGHNT and YYREEE (reference sequence). This CDR3 spans 17 amino acids. The DNA for the CDR3 is TGTGCCAGCAGCTTGGGGTTAGCGGGGGGGGGCCTCAATGAGCAGTTCTTC. Protein product: CASSLGLAGGGLNEQFF.

This chain joins TRBV7-2 and TRBJ2-1; TRBD2 matches at 16 bases. Germline V gene sequence: CDR1 SGHTA, CDR2 FQGNSA. The CDR3 is 18 amino acids. V was clipped by 5 bases and J by 8 bases; unmatched bases: 12. This CDR3 reads CASSKAGTSGRVVDEQFF. CDR3 DNA sequence: TGTGCCAGCAGCAAGGCCGGGACTAGCGGGAGGGTGGTCGATGAGCAGTTCTTC.

This chain connects TRBV5-1 to TRBJ2-6; D might be TRBD2 (6 bases). Germline loops: CDR1 SGHRS, CDR2 YFSETQ. V dropped 5 bases and J dropped 4 bases, with 19 bases sitting between them. The CDR3 runs 17 residues. The CDR3 coding sequence is TGCGCCAGCAGACCGACTAGTCGGGATGCAGGGGCCAACGTCCTGACTTTC. Protein sequence: CASRPTSRDAGANVLTF.

This sequence joins TRBV12-5 and TRBJ2-2; the D gene is possibly TRBD2 (6 bases). The CDR3 totals 16 residues. Germline V gives CDR1 LGHNT, CDR2 FRNRAP. The V gene lost 2 bases and the J gene lost 1 base, with 11 bases spanning the gap. The DNA for the CDR3 is TGTGCTAGTGGTTTGACATCCGGGAGGAACACCGGGGAGCTGTTTTTT. Translation gives CASGLTSGRNTGELFF.

This rearrangement joins TRBV6-1 to TRBJ2-6, with a possible D match to TRBD2 (6 bases). This CDR3 has 16 residues. Trimming removed 2 bases from V and 4 bases from J, with 12 bases in between. The germline V gene encodes CDR1 MNHNS and CDR2 SASEGT. CDR3 amino acids: CASSELSGSGANVLTF. The CDR3 DNA sequence: TGTGCCAGCAGTGAATTATCCGGGAGCGGGGCCAACGTCCTGACTTTC.

The chain is built from TRBV6-5 and TRBJ2-7, with D possibly matching TRBD2 (5 bases). This CDR3 is 14 amino acids long. V was cut by 6 bases and J by 0 bases, with 12 bases left in between. Germline V CDR1 and CDR2: MNHEY, SVGAGI. For the CDR3, the DNA is TGTGCCAGCAGGCCCCAGGAGGCCTCCTACGAGCAGTACTTC. Its translation is CASRPQEASYEQYF.